These 17 T cell receptor beta chains originate from one sample sequenced in a study of T cells in narcolepsy. Profiling relied on immunoSEQ multiplex PCR, and the TCRdb table lists in-frame clones only, not all of them. The data show about 35,000 clones, 87% seen once. Sequencing was carried out using CD45RA- memory CD4+ T cells from PBMCs. These receptors all stem from a human donor with narcolepsy.

The chain uses TRBV5-1 and TRBJ2-1, with 10 bases aligning to TRBD2. The V gene end was trimmed by 0 bases and the J gene end by 7 bases; junction bases not matched to a gene: 4. Germline assignment: CDR1 SGHRS and CDR2 YFSETQ. This CDR3 region has 15 residues. CDR3 protein: CASSLVLAGANEQFF. CDR3 DNA: TGCGCCAGCAGCTTGGTTCTAGCGGGAGCGAATGAGCAGTTCTTC. Full variable domain (rest looked up from reference TRBV5-1 and TRBJ2-1): KAGVTQTPRYLIKTRGQQVTLSCSPISGHRSVSWYQQTPGQGLQFLFEYFSETQRNKGNFPGRFSGRQFSNSRSEMNVSTLELGDSALYLCASSLVLAGANEQFFGPGTRLTVL.

The chain recombines TRBV9 with TRBJ2-7; TRBD2 is a possible D gene (6 bases). Germline V gene data show CDR1 as SGDLS and CDR2 as YYNGEE. Trimming took 4 bases from V and 5 from J, leaving 19 bases between them. The CDR3 is 15 amino acids. The CDR3 spells CASSRTIGPIDEQYF. CDR3 DNA: TGTGCCAGCAGCAGGACTATAGGGCCCATAGACGAGCAGTACTTC.

The rearrangement joins TRBV7-3 to TRBJ1-2; the D gene is possibly TRBD1 (5 bases). V gave up 1 base and J gave up 8 bases, with 20 bases separating them. The CDR3 is made up of 16 amino acids. From germline, CDR1 is SGHTA and CDR2 FQGTGA. The CDR3 region has the DNA TGTGCCAGCAGCTTAAGGGCCGCGGGGGTTGGGGAAGGCTACACCTTC. Its translation: CASSLRAAGVGEGYTF.

The chain recombines TRBV7-9 with TRBJ2-1; the D is unclear. The CDR3 covers 13 residues. From germline, CDR1 is SEHNR and CDR2 FQNEAQ (reference sequence). The V end lost 1 base, the J end lost 5 bases, and 6 bases lay between the germline ends. Here the CDR3 reads CASSLGADNEQFF. The CDR3 nucleotides are TGTGCCAGCAGCTTAGGGGCAGACAATGAGCAGTTCTTC.

The chain is built from TRBV7-7 and TRBJ2-2, with 8 bases that match TRBD1. The V gene end was trimmed by 8 bases and the J gene end by 5 bases; junction bases not matched to a gene: 7. The CDR3 is made up of 14 amino acids. The germline V gene encodes CDR1 SSHAT and CDR2 FNYEAQ (reference sequence). The CDR3 DNA reads TGTGCCAGCCGGTTGACAGGGGAAACCGGGGAGCTGTTTTTT. It translates to CASRLTGETGELFF.

The chain has TRBV28 and TRBJ1-2; maybe TRBD1 (5 bases). The length of the CDR3 is 15 residues. Germline V lookup: CDR1 MDHEN, CDR2 SYDVKM. V gave up 3 bases and J gave up 2 bases, with 13 bases separating them. CDR3 DNA sequence: TGTGCCAGCAGTTTTGCATCGCAGGGCAACTATGGCTACACCTTC. It is translated as CASSFASQGNYGYTF.

The chain carries TRBV28 and TRBJ2-7, with 9 bases that match TRBD1. With 6 bases clipped from V and 6 bases from J, the junction kept 9 bases outside the gene matches. Germline CDR1 and CDR2: MDHEN and SYDVKM. The CDR3 extends over 14 amino acids. CDR3 amino acids: CASRTGQGLFEQYF. Written as DNA, the CDR3 is TGTGCCAGCAGAACGGGACAGGGTTTGTTCGAGCAGTACTTC.

V usage is TRBV18 and J usage is TRBJ2-7; 8 positions match TRBD2. Germline loops: CDR1 KGHSH, CDR2 LQKENI. V shed 4 bases, J shed 5 bases, and the junction held 19 bases outside the gene matches. This CDR3 comprises 18 residues. The CDR3 DNA reads as TGTGCCAGCTCACGCATCGCCGGGACCGGGACTAGTAACGACGAGCAGTACTTC. Its translation: CASSRIAGTGTSNDEQYF.

This clone was detected only a few times. The V call is TRBV6-1, the J call TRBJ2-7, with TRBD2 matching 7 bases. The CDR3 length is 15 residues. Losses at the gene ends were 9 bases for V and 2 bases for J; bases not matched to a gene: 13. Germline assignment: CDR1 MNHNS and CDR2 SASEGT. The CDR3: CASSPEAGVTYEQYF. DNA for the CDR3: TGTGCCAGTTCCCCCGAGGCGGGAGTCACCTACGAGCAGTACTTC.

This chain joins TRBV9 and TRBJ2-3, with a possible D match to TRBD2 (6 bases). Trimming removed 1 base from V and 9 bases from J, with 12 bases in between. In germline, CDR1 is SGDLS, CDR2 YYNGEE. The CDR3 has 13 amino acids. CDR3 coding DNA: TGTGCCAGCAGCGTATCCGGAGGGGAGACGCAGTATTTT. This translates into CASSVSGGETQYF.

The chain has TRBV27 and TRBJ2-3; D is perhaps TRBD1 (5 bases). Deletions cut 6 bases from V and 5 bases from J, with 6 bases between. The CDR3 runs to 11 residues. In germline, CDR1 is MNHEY, CDR2 SMNVEV (reference sequence). CDR3 protein: CASRDIDTQYF. CDR3 nucleotide sequence: TGTGCCAGCAGGGACATAGATACGCAGTATTTT.

The V and J genes are TRBV5-5 and TRBJ2-7, with a possible D match to TRBD1 (6 bases). The CDR3 is 15 residues long. Germline lookup yields CDR1 SGHKS and CDR2 YYEKEE (reference sequence). Deletions cut 0 bases from V and 7 bases from J, with 17 bases between. The CDR3: CASSLVQGGVGEQYF. The DNA of the CDR3 is TGTGCCAGCAGCTTGGTACAGGGCGGAGTGGGGGAGCAGTACTTC.

The chain joins TRBV6-5 to TRBJ1-3; no reliable D call. The CDR3 sequence is 14 residues long. Trimming took 5 bases from V and 0 from J, leaving 8 bases between them. CDR1 is MNHEY and CDR2 is SVGAGI in the germline V gene. The CDR3 DNA reads TGTGCCAGCAGTACCATAAGCTCTGGAAACACCATATATTTT. Its protein product is CASSTISSGNTIYF.

This chain uses TRBV2 with TRBJ2-5; possible D gene TRBD1, 5 bases. The end of the DNA fits TRBJ2-7 better, so the J call may be wrong. The CDR3 runs to 15 residues. Per germline, CDR1 SNHLY and CDR2 FYNNEI. CDR3 sequence reads: CASKLNRQQSYEQYF. CDR3 nucleotide sequence: TGTGCCAGTAAACTAAACAGACAGCAATCCTACGAGCAGTACTTC.

In its sample, this clone was seen once. This chain joins TRBV6-1 and TRBJ1-3, with D unresolved. V lost 6 bases to trimming and J lost 0 bases, with 9 bases between them. This CDR3 comprises 14 residues. Germline loops: CDR1 MNHNS, CDR2 SASEGT. The CDR3 reads CASSTGVSGNTIYF. The CDR3 nucleotides are TGTGCCAGCAGCACCGGGGTCTCTGGAAACACCATATATTTT.

The genes are TRBV11-3 and TRBJ1-1; D remains ambiguous. The germline gives CDR1 SGHNT, CDR2 YENEEA. The CDR3 sequence is 16 residues long. Trimming pared 0 bases from V and 3 bases from J, leaving 14 bases between. The CDR3 DNA sequence: TGTGCCAGCAGCTTAGATTCTTGGGCAGGCGACACTGAAGCTTTCTTT. Translation gives CASSLDSWAGDTEAFF.

The CDR3 sequence: CATGLDTQYF. In DNA, the CDR3 is TGTGCCACCGGACTGGATACGCAGTATTTT. The chain combines TRBV19 with TRBJ2-3, with D possibly being TRBD2 (5 bases). V was pared by 10 bases and J by 6 bases, with 8 bases between. From germline, CDR1 is LNHDA and CDR2 SQIVND (reference sequence). The CDR3 covers 10 residues. Using reference TRBV19 and TRBJ2-3 for the parts outside the CDR3, the full variable domain is DGGITQSPKYLFRKEGQNVTLSCEQNLNHDAMYWYRQDPGQGLRLIYYSQIVNDFQKGDIAEGYSVSREKKESFPLTVTSAQKNPTAFYLCATGLDTQYFGPGTRLTVL.